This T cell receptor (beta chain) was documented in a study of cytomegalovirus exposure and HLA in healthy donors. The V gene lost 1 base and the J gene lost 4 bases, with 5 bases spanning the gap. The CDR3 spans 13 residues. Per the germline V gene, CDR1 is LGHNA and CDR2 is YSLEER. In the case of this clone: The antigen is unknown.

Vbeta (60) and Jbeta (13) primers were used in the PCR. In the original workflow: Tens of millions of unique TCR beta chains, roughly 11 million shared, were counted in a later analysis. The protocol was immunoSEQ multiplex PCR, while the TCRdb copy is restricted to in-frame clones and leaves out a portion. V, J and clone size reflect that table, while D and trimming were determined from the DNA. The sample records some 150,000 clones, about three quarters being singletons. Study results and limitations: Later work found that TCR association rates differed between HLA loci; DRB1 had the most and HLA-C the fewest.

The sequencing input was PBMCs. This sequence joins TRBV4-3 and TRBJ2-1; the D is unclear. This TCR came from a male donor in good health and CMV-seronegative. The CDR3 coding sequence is TGCGCCAGCAGCCAAGCCTCGTACAATGAGCAGTTCTTC. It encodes CASSQASYNEQFF.